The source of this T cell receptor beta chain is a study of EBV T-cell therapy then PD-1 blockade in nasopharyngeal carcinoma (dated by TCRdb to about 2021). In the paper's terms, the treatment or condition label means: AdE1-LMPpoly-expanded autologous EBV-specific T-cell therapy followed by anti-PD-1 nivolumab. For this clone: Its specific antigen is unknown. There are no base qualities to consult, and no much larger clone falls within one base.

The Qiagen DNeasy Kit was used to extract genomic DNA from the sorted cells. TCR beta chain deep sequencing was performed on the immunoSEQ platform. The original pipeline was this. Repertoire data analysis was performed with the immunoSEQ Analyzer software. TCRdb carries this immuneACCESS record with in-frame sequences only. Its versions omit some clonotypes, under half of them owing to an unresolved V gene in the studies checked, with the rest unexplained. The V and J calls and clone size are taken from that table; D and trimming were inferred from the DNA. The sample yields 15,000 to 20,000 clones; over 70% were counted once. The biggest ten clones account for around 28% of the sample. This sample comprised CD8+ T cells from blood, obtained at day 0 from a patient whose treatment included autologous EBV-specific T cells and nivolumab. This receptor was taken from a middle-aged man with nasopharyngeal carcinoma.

The CDR3 here reads CASSLRLAGGQDEQFF. At the DNA level, the sequence is TGCGCCAGCAGCTTACGACTAGCGGGGGGCCAGGATGAGCAGTTCTTC. This receptor chain uses TRBV4-1 and TRBJ2-1; TRBD2 matches 13 bases in the middle. The CDR3 sequence holds 16 residues, the cysteine and phenylalanine included. The sequence is cut down to CDR3 DNA, 48 bases in frame from base 1. Relative to germline, V is missing 5 bases and J is missing 8 bases, with 9 bases of the junction outside any gene match. The germline V gene provides CDR1 MGHRA and CDR2 YSYEKL.